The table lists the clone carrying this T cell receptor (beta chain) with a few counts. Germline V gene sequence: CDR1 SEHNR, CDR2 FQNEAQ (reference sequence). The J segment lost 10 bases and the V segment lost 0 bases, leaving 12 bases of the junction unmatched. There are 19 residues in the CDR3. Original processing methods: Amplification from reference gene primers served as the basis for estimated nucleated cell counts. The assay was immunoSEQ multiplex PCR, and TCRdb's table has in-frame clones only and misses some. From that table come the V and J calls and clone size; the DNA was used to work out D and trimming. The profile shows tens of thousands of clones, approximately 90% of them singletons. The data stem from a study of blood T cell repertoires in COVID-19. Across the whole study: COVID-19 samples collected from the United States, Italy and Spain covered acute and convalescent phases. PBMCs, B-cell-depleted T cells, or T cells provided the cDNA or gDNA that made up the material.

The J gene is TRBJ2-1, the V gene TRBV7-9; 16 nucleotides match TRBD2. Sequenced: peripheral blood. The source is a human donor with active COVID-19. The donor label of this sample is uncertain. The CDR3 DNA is TGTGCCAGCAGCTTAGCGCAGTCGGGACTAGCGGGAGGGCCACGAGAGCAGTTCTTC. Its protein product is CASSLAQSGLAGGPREQFF.